This T cell receptor beta chain was sequenced for a study of radiation and T cells in renal cell carcinoma (dated by TCRdb to the early 2020s). For the study in its entirety: In total, roughly 51 samples underwent TCR beta sequencing: approximately 26 tumors plus 27 peripheral blood samples. The final blood draw was performed at 4 weeks after radiation, at the same time as nephrectomy. A total of about 3.8 million unique CDR3 nucleotide sequences, encoding 2.7 million or so unique CDR3 amino acid sequences, were found across all 50 or so samples. Findings and caveats that apply to the study as a whole: In blood, the top tumor clonotypes increased from baseline to 2 weeks after radiation and then shrank by 4 weeks, which suggests a temporary expansion of tumor-resident clones. Effects of radiation dose or scheduling on the TCR repertoire could not be addressed with the single-armed trial design. Because no pretreatment tumor biopsies were available, whether clonotypes were present in the tumor at baseline could not be determined. Tracking of blood repertoire dynamics stopped at roughly 29 days after treatment, with no follow-up past that point.

The trim is 3 bases for V and 8 bases for J, with a gap of 13 bases between the germline ends. CDR1 and CDR2 were assigned from the germline V gene (reference sequence) as GTSNPN and SVGIG. There are 13 amino acids in the CDR3, from cysteine to phenylalanine inclusive. Just the 39-base CDR3 DNA is kept, in frame starting at base 1. TCR beta libraries were generated from genomic DNA with the immunoSEQ kit, following the manufacturer's recommendations. For library preparation, a first multiplex PCR was performed with proprietary primers, followed by a second PCR in which unique barcodes were added, and bead cleanups were performed after each round. Each sample batch included a kit-provided positive control reaction and a negative control reaction. The final libraries were assessed on an Agilent 4200 TapeStation D1000 ScreenTape, pooled by volume, and quantified by qPCR. Sequencing ran on an Illumina NextSeq500 with a MidOutput 150-cycle cartridge, using 156 Read1 and 15 Index1 cycles with kit custom primers. The pooled library was loaded at 0.9 to 1 pM, with a roughly 22% PhiX control spiked in. As for the original processing: Vendor-processed data were analyzed in R, with a clonotype defined as all T cells sharing the same CDR3 nucleotide sequence. In the clone abundance analyses, frequencies in each sample were normalized to that sample's 10,000 most abundant clones. Before analysis, public T cell clones were removed, and these numbered fewer than six per sample on average. Tumor-enriched clonotypes and baseline blood-enriched clonotypes were defined as those with an abundance difference of at least 32-fold between compartments. A beta-binomial differential abundance model was used to identify clonotypes that expanded or contracted between blood time points. Tumor-blood repertoire similarity was measured with the Baroni-Urbani and Buser coefficient, and group comparisons used two-tailed Wilcoxon tests in R. TCRdb took over this immuneACCESS table, retaining in-frame rearrangements with V and J assigned. Such tables are incomplete; in checked studies, under half of the missing clones stem from an unresolved V gene, and the remainder is unexplained. That table furnishes V, J and clone size, whereas the DNA furnished D and trimming. Recorded for this sample are about 83,000 clones; approximately 87% of them occurred a single time. The ten most abundant clones make up about 2.5% of the sample.

Of note for this clone: It lacks a known antigen. Base qualities are not recorded, but no much larger clone differs from it by a single base.

The time point label, as the study defines it: blood 4 weeks post-SBRT, at nephrectomy. The treatment or condition label, read with the paper, signifies: 15 Gy SBRT to primary tumor, nephrectomy 4 weeks later. The samples were obtained from a clinical trial, where primary renal cell carcinomas were treated with 15 Gy stereotactic body radiation therapy and then removed by nephrectomy 4 weeks afterward. To track tumor-enriched clonotypes, serial peripheral blood was sampled from radiation-treated patients at baseline and at 2 weeks and 4 weeks after SBRT. Every patient's renal cell carcinoma showed clear cell pathology. The QIAamp DNA Blood Mini Kit (Qiagen) was used to prepare genomic DNA for TCR sequencing. The analyses included just those samples that passed every quality control check.

The chain employs TRBV30 and TRBJ1-4; no confident D gene assignment can be made. The clonotype was recovered from an older woman with renal cell carcinoma. The input for sequencing was blood, taken from a patient whose treatment included radiotherapy and nephrectomy. The DNA is as follows: TGTGCCTGGAGCAGGCAGGAGGGCGAAAAACTGTTTTTT. This sequence encodes CAWSRQEGEKLFF.